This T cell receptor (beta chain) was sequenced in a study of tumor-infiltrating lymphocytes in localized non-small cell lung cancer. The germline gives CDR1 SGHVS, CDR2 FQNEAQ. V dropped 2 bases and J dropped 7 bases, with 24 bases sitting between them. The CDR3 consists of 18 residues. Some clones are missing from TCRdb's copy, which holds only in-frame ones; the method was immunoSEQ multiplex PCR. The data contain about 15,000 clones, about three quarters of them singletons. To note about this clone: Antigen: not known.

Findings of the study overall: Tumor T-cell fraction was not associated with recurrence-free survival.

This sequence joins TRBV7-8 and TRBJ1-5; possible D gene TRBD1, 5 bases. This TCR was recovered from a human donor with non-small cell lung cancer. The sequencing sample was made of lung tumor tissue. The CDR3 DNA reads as TGTGCCAGCAGCTTAAATCGAGGGGCCTCTTTTTCAAGGCAGCCCCAGCATTTT. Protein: CASSLNRGASFSRQPQHF. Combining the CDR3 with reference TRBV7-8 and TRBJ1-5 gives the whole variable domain GAGVSQSPRYKVAKRGQDVALRCDPISGHVSLFWYQQALGQGPEFLTYFQNEAQLDKSGLPSDRFFAERPEGSVSTLKIQRTQQEDSAVYLCASSLNRGASFSRQPQHFGDGTRLSIL.